This TCR beta chain derives from a study of vaccination effects on CD4 cells after COVID-19. Once cultured for roughly ten days, the cells underwent separation to obtain CD4+ T cells. Two-dose BNT162b2 or mRNA-1273 vaccination was given to participants. In the case of this clone: Its matching antigen is unknown.

The length of the CDR3 is 20 residues. The V and J ends lost 3 bases and 0 bases respectively, with 24 bases between them. Germline V gene data show CDR1 as MDHEN and CDR2 as SYDVKM. The data were produced by immunoSEQ multiplex PCR, yet TCRdb's version contains in-frame clones alone and is incomplete. The sample consists of tens of thousands of clones, approximately 80% of them appearing once. The input for sequencing was CD4+ T cells from PBMCs cultured without peptide, taken after COVID-19 vaccination. This sequence was found in a human donor who received a COVID-19 vaccine. The V gene is TRBV28, the J gene TRBJ2-4, with D possibly being TRBD1 or TRBD2 (6 bases each). For the CDR3, the DNA is TGTGCCAGCAGTTTCCGGGCTCTCCGGGGGCCCTTGATAGCCAAAAACATTCAGTACTTC. Protein product: CASSFRALRGPLIAKNIQYF.